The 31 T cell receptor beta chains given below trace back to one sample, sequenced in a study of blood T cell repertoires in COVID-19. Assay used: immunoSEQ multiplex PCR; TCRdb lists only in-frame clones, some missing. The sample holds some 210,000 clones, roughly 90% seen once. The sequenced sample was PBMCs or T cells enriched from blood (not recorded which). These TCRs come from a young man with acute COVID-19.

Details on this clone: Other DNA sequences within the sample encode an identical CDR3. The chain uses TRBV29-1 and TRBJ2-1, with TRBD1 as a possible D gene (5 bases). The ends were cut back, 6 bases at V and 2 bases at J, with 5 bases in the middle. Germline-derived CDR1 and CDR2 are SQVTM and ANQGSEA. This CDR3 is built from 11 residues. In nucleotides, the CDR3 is TGCAGCGTGGACACCTACAATGAGCAGTTCTTC. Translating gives CSVDTYNEQFF.

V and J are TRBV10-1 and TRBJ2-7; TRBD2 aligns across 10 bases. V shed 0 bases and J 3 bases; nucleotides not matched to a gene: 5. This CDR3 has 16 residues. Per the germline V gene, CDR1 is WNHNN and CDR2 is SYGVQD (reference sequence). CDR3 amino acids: CASSESPGLADYEQYF. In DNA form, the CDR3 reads TGCGCCAGCAGTGAGTCTCCTGGACTAGCGGACTACGAGCAGTACTTC.

The CDR3 sequence is CASSSGTGWRAGELFF. In DNA form, the CDR3 reads TGTGCCAGCAGCTCCGGGACAGGGTGGAGAGCCGGGGAGCTGTTTTTT. V gene TRBV7-2 combines with J gene TRBJ2-2; 9 positions match TRBD1. Germline assignment: CDR1 SGHTA and CDR2 FQGNSA. The CDR3 is made up of 16 amino acids. Trimming at V came to 4 bases and at J to 6 bases, leaving 9 bases not matched to a gene.

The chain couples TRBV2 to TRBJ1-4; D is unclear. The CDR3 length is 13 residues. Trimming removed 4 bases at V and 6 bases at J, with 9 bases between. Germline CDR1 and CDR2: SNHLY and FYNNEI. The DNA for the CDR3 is TGTGCCAGCAGTGGAGGGATTGATGAAAAACTGTTTTTT. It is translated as CASSGGIDEKLFF.

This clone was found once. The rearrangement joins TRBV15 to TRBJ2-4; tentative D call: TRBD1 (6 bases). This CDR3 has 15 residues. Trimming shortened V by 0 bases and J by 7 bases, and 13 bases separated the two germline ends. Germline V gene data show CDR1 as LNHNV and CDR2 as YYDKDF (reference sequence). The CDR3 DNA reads TGTGCCACCAGCAGAGATAGGTCGAGGGGGAACATTCAGTACTTC. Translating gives CATSRDRSRGNIQYF.

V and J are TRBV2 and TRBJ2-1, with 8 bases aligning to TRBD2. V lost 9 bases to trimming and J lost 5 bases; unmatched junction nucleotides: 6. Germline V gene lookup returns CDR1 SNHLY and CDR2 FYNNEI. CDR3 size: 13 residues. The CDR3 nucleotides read TGTGCCAGACCGGGACTAGGCAACAATGAGCAGTTCTTC. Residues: CARPGLGNNEQFF.

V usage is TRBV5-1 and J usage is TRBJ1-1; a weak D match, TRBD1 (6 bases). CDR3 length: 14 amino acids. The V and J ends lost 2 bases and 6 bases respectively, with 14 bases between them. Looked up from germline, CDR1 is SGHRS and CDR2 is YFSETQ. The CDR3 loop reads CASSLKGGIAEAFF. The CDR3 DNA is TGCGCCAGCAGCTTAAAGGGGGGGATCGCTGAAGCTTTCTTT. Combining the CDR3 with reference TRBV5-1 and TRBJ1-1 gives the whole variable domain KAGVTQTPRYLIKTRGQQVTLSCSPISGHRSVSWYQQTPGQGLQFLFEYFSETQRNKGNFPGRFSGRQFSNSRSEMNVSTLELGDSALYLCASSLKGGIAEAFFGQGTRLTVV.

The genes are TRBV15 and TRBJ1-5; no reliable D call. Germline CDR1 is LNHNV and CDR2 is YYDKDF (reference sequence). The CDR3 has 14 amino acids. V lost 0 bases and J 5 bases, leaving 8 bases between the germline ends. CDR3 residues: CATSRDLSDQPQHF. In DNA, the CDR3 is TGTGCCACCAGCAGAGATCTCTCGGATCAGCCCCAGCATTTT.

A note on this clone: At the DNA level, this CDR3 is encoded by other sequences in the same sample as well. CDR3 in DNA: TGTGCCAGCAGCCAAGCCGGAGGAGGGACTGAAGCTTTCTTT. Its protein is CASSQAGGGTEAFF. The rearrangement uses TRBV3-1 (or the pseudogene TRBV3-2) and TRBJ1-1; D is undetermined. Germline-derived CDR1 and CDR2 are LGHDT and YNNKEL (reference sequence). The CDR3 contains 14 residues. The germline V and J ends were trimmed by 1 base and 5 bases, with 11 bases remaining between them.

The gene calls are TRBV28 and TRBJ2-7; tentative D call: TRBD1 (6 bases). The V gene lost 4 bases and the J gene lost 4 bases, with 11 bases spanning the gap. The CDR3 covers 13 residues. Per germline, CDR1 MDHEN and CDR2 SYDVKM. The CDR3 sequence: CASSSPGAYEQYF. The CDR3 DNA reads TGTGCCAGCAGTTCACCAGGGGCTTACGAGCAGTACTTC.

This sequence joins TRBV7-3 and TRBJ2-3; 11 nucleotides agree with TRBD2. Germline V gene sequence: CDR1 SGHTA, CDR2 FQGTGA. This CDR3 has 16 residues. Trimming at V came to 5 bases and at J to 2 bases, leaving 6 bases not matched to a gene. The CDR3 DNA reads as TGTGCCAGCAGCCTCCGACTAGCGGGAACCACAGATACGCAGTATTTT. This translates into CASSLRLAGTTDTQYF.

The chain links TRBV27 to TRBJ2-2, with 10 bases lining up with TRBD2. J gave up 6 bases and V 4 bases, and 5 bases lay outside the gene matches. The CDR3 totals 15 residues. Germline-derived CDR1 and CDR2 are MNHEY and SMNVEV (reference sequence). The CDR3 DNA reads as TGTGCCAGCAGTTCTAGCGGGAGTTTTCCCGGGGAGCTGTTTTTT. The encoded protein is CASSSSGSFPGELFF.

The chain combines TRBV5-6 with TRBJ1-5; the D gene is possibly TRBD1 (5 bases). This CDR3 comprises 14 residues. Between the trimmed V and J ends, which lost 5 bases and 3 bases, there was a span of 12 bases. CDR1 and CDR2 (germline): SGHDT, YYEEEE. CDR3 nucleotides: TGTGCCAGCAGTCACCAGACAGACAATCAGCCCCAGCATTTT. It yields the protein CASSHQTDNQPQHF. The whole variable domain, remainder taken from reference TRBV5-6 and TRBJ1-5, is DAGVTQSPTHLIKTRGQQVTLRCSPKSGHDTVSWYQQALGQGPQFIFQYYEEEERQRGNFPDRFSGHQFPNYSSELNVNALLLGDSALYLCASSHQTDNQPQHFGDGTRLSIL.

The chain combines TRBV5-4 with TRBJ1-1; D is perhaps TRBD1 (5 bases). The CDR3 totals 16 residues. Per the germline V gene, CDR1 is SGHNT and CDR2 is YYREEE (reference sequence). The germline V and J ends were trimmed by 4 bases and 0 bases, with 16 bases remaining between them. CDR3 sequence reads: CASSAGNSIMNTEAFF. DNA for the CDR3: TGTGCCAGCAGCGCAGGGAATTCTATTATGAACACTGAAGCTTTCTTT. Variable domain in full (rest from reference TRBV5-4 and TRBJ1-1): ETGVTQSPTHLIKTRGQQVTLRCSSQSGHNTVSWYQQALGQGPQFIFQYYREEENGRGNFPPRFSGLQFPNYSSELNVNALELDDSALYLCASSAGNSIMNTEAFFGQGTRLTVV.

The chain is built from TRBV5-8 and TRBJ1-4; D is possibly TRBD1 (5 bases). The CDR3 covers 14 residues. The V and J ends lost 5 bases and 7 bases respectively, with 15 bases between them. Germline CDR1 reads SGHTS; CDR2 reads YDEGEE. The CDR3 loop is CASRRRGIGEKLFF. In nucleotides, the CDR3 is TGTGCCAGCAGAAGGCGGGGGATTGGTGAAAAACTGTTTTTT.

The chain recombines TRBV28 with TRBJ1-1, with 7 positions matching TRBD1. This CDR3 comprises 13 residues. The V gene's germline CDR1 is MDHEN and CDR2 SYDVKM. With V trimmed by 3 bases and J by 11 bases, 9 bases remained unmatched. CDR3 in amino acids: CASSLPRTGGAFF. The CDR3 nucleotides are TGTGCCAGCAGTTTGCCGCGGACAGGAGGGGCTTTCTTT.

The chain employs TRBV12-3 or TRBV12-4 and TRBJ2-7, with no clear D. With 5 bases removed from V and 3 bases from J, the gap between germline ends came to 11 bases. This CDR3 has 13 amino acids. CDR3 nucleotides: TGTGCCAGCAGTACCGGGTTACACTACGAGCAGTACTTC. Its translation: CASSTGLHYEQYF.

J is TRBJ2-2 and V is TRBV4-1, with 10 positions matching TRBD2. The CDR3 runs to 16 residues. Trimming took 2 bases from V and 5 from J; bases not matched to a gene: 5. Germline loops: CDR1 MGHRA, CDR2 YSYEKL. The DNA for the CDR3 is TGCGCCAGCAGCCAACCTAGCGGGAGACGTACCGGGGAGCTGTTTTTT. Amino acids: CASSQPSGRRTGELFF.

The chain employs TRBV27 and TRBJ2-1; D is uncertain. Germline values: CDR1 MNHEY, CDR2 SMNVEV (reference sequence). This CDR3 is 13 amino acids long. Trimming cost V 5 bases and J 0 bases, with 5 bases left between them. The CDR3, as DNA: TGTGCCAGCAGTGCGAGCTCCTACAATGAGCAGTTCTTC. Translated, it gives CASSASSYNEQFF.

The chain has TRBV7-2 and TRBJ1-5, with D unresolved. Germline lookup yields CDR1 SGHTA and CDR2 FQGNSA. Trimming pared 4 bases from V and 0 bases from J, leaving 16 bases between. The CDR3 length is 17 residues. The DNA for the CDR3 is TGTGCCAGCAGCTCCCTTAGGGAGATATATAGCAATCAGCCCCAGCATTTT. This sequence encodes CASSSLREIYSNQPQHF. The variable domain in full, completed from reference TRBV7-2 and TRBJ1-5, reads GAGVSQSPSNKVTEKGKDVELRCDPISGHTALYWYRQSLGQGLEFLIYFQGNSAPDKSGLPSDRFSAERTGGSVSTLTIQRTQQEDSAVYLCASSSLREIYSNQPQHFGDGTRLSIL.

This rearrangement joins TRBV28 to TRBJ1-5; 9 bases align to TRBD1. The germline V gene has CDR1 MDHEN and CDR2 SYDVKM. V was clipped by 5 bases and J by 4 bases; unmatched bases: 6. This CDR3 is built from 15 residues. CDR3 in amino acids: CASSGGQGGNQPQHF. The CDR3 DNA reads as TGTGCCAGCAGTGGGGGACAGGGAGGAAATCAGCCCCAGCATTTT.

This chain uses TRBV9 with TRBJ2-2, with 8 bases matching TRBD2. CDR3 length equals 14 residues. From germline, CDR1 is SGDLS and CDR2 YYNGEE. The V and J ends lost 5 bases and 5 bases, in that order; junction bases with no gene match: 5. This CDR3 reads CASRAQRGTGELFF. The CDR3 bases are TGTGCCAGCAGGGCTCAGCGGGGGACCGGGGAGCTGTTTTTT.

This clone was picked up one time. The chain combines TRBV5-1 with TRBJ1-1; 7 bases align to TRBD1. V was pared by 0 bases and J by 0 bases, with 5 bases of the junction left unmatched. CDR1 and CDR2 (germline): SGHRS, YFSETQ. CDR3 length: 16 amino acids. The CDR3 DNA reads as TGCGCCAGCAGCTTGGAAGGGGGCCTCATGAACACTGAAGCTTTCTTT. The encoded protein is CASSLEGGLMNTEAFF.

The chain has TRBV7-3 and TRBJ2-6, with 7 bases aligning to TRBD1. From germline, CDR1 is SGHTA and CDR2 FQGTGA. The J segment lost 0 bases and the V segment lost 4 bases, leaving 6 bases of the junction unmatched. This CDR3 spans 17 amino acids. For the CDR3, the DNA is TGTGCCAGCAGCTATGGGACAGCCGGCTCTGGGGCCAACGTCCTGACTTTC. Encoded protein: CASSYGTAGSGANVLTF.

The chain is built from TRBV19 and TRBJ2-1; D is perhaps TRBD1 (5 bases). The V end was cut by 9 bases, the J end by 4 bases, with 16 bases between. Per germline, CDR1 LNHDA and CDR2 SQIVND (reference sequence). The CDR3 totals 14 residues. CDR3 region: CARGPPLRYNEQFF. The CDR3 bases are TGTGCCAGGGGGCCACCGTTACGATACAATGAGCAGTTCTTC.

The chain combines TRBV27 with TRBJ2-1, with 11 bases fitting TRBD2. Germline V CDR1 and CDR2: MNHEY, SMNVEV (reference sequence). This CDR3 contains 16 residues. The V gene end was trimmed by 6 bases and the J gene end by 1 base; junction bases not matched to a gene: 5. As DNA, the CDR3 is TGTGCCAGCAGCGAACTAGCGGGAGATTCCTACAATGAGCAGTTCTTC. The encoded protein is CASSELAGDSYNEQFF.

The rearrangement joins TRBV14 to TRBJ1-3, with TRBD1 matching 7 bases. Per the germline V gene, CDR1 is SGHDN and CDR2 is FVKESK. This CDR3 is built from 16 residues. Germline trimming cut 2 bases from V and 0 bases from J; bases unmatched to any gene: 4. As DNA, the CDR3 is TGTGCCAGCAGCCAAAGATCAGGGGGCTCTGGAAACACCATATATTTT. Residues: CASSQRSGGSGNTIYF.

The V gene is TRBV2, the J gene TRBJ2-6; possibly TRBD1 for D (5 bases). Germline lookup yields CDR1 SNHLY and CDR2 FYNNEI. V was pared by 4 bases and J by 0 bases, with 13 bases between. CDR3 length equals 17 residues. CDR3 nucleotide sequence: TGTGCCAGCAGTGGGACAAGGGGAAGCTCTGGGGCCAACGTCCTGACTTTC. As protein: CASSGTRGSSGANVLTF.

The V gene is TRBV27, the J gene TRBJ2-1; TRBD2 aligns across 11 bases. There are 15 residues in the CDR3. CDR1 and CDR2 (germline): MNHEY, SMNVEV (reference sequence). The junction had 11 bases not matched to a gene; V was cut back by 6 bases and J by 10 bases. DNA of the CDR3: TGTGCCAGCAGCTACCAGACTAGCGGGGAGCAAGAGCAGTTCTTC. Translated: CASSYQTSGEQEQFF.

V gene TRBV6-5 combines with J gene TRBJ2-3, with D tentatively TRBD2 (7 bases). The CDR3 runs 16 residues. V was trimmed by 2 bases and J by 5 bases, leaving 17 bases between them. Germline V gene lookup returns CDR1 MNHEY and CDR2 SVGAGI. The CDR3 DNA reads TGTGCCAGCAGTTACCTCGTCCGGGGGGCGATAGATACGCAGTATTTT. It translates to CASSYLVRGAIDTQYF.

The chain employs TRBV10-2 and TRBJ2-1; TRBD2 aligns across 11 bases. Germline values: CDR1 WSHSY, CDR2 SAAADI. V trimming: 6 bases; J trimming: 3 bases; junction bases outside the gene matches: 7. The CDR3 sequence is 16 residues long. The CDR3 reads CASSLQTSGDYNEQFF. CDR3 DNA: TGCGCCAGCAGCCTACAGACTAGCGGGGACTACAATGAGCAGTTCTTC.